Below are 13 T cell receptor beta chains sequenced from a single sample in a study of neurological immune-mediated disorders. TCRdb processed the 5' RACE reads anew with MiXCR; each CDR3 protein has one entry. This repertoire shows some 19,000 distinct CDR3 sequences, around 16% found once; its top ten account for 6% to 8%. The sample comprised CD8+ T cells from blood. These receptor sequences come from a woman aged 18-30 years with multiple sclerosis.

This clonotype was picked up many times. This chain links TRBV5-1 with TRBJ2-7, with D perhaps TRBD2 (5 bases). CDR1 and CDR2 (germline): SGHRS, YFSETQ. V shed 0 bases and J shed 5 bases, with 12 bases lying between them. The CDR3 has 14 amino acids. This CDR3 is CASSLAGMQNEQYF. As DNA, the CDR3 is TGCGCCAGCAGCTTGGCCGGGATGCAGAACGAGCAGTACTTC.

There are many counts of this clonotype. V is TRBV12-3 or TRBV12-4 and J is TRBJ1-2; D is possibly TRBD1 (5 bases). The CDR3 is made up of 14 amino acids. V lost 3 bases and J lost 6, with 14 bases in between. CDR3 sequence reads: CASSFLGVNDGYTF. The CDR3 nucleotides are TGTGCCAGCAGTTTTCTAGGGGTTAATGATGGCTACACCTTC.

This clonotype is labeled as medium-sized. The chain employs TRBV28 and TRBJ2-7; maybe TRBD2 (6 bases). This CDR3 is 14 amino acids long. Trimming shortened V by 5 bases and J by 7 bases, and 18 bases separated the two germline ends. CDR1 is MDHEN and CDR2 is SYDVKM in the germline V gene. CDR3 in amino acids: CASSTDGSLGEQYF. In DNA, the CDR3 is TGTGCCAGCAGTACGGACGGGAGTTTGGGGGAGCAGTACTTC. Full variable domain (outside the CDR3, taken from reference TRBV28 and TRBJ2-7): DVKVTQSSRYLVKRTGEKVFLECVQDMDHENMFWYRQDPGLGLRLIYFSYDVKMKEKGDIPEGYSVSREKKERFSLILESASTNQTSMYLCASSTDGSLGEQYFGPGTRLTVT.

This clonotype appeared many times. The V call is TRBV6-2 or TRBV6-3, the J call TRBJ2-1; 8 positions match TRBD2. Per germline, CDR1 MNHEY and CDR2 SVGEGT. The ends lost 6 bases at V and 7 bases at J; junction bases unmatched: 17. The CDR3 spans 17 residues. Written as DNA, the CDR3 is TGTGCCAGCAGACCTCTTTACGGGCGGGAGGTTAGGAATGAGCAGTTCTTC. This codes for CASRPLYGREVRNEQFF.

V usage is TRBV12-3 or TRBV12-4 and J usage is TRBJ1-1; D remains unclear. The CDR3 length is 13 residues. The V end was cut by 2 bases, the J end by 0 bases, with 4 bases between. The CDR3 sequence is CASSLLVNTEAFF. The CDR3 nucleotides are TGTGCCAGCAGTTTATTGGTGAACACTGAAGCTTTCTTT.

There are many counts of this clonotype. This chain links TRBV7-9 with TRBJ2-4; 7 bases match TRBD2. With V trimmed by 1 base and J by 1 base, 7 bases remained unmatched. Germline CDR1 and CDR2: SEHNR and FQNEAQ (reference sequence). This CDR3 region has 17 residues. The CDR3 nucleotides read TGTGCCAGCAGCTTAGGGCTCAGGGAGGGGGCCAAAAACATTCAGTACTTC. It yields the protein CASSLGLREGAKNIQYF.

This clonotype was detected many times. The CDR3 protein is CASRNGQEHQPQHF. CDR3 in DNA: TGTGCCAGCAGAAATGGACAGGAACATCAGCCCCAGCATTTT. The chain couples TRBV7-6 to TRBJ1-5, with TRBD1 matching 7 bases. With V trimmed by 6 bases and J by 5 bases, 7 bases remained unmatched. CDR3 length: 14 amino acids. The germline CDR1 and CDR2 sequences are SGHVS and FNYEAQ.

This clonotype was found many times. The chain recombines TRBV7-2 with TRBJ2-1; D remains ambiguous. Germline assignment: CDR1 SGHTA and CDR2 FQGNSA. The CDR3 length is 13 residues. V shed 1 base and J shed 9 bases, with 10 bases lying between them. The CDR3 loop is CASSLGLSAEQFF. Written as DNA, the CDR3 is TGTGCCAGCAGCTTAGGCCTGTCGGCTGAGCAGTTCTTC.

This clonotype was detected ten times or more. The chain is built from TRBV7-6 and TRBJ1-5; 7 bases map to TRBD1. The CDR3 is 15 residues long. The germline V gene has CDR1 SGHVS and CDR2 FNYEAQ. V shed 3 bases and J 4 bases; nucleotides not matched to a gene: 6. The CDR3 bases are TGTGCCAGCAGCTTTTCCGACAGGGAGAATCAGCCCCAGCATTTT. Its protein is CASSFSDRENQPQHF.

Many counts were recorded for this clonotype. This chain connects TRBV20-1 to TRBJ1-1; D not certain. Germline CDR1 DFQATT, CDR2 SNEGSKA (reference sequence). The CDR3 is made up of 15 amino acids. Between the trimmed V and J ends, which lost 0 bases and 6 bases, there was a span of 17 bases. The CDR3 bases are TGCAGTGCTAGAGATTGGGCCCCCGGGGAACCTGAAGCTTTCTTT. It encodes CSARDWAPGEPEAFF.

The genes are TRBV28 and TRBJ1-5, with unresolved D. There are 14 residues in the CDR3. Trimming left V 6 bases short and J 2 bases short, with 11 bases between. The germline V gene encodes CDR1 MDHEN and CDR2 SYDVKM. CDR3 loop: CASRSGGGNQPQHF. The CDR3 DNA is TGTGCCAGCAGGAGTGGTGGTGGCAATCAGCCCCAGCATTTT.

This clonotype has at least ten counts. The rearrangement links TRBV27 to TRBJ1-2; a possible D gene is TRBD1 (6 bases). Trimming stripped 5 bases from V and 3 bases from J, with 10 bases between. Germline V CDR1 and CDR2: MNHEY, SMNVEV (reference sequence). There are 13 residues in the CDR3. CDR3 DNA: TGTGCCAGCAGTGACGGGACATACTATGGCTACACCTTC. Protein sequence: CASSDGTYYGYTF.

This clonotype was recorded at least ten times. This rearrangement joins TRBV10-3 to TRBJ2-1; the D gene is possibly TRBD2 (7 bases). The V end lost 4 bases, the J end lost 9 bases, and 10 bases lay between the germline ends. This CDR3 has 12 amino acids. From germline, CDR1 is ENHRY and CDR2 SYGVKD. Here the CDR3 reads CAISAGGGEQFF. Written as DNA, the CDR3 is TGTGCCATCAGTGCGGGGGGCGGTGAGCAGTTCTTC.